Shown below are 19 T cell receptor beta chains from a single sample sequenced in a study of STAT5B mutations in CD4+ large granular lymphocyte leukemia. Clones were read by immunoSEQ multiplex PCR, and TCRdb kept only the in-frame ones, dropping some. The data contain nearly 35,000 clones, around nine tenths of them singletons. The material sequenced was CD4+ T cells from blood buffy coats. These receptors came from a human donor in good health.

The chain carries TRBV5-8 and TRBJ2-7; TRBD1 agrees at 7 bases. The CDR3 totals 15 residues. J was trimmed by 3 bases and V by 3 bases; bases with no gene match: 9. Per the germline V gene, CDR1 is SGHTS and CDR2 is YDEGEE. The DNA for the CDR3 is TGTGCCAGCAGCTCCCAAAACAGGGGCGGCTACGAGCAGTACTTC. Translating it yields CASSSQNRGGYEQYF.

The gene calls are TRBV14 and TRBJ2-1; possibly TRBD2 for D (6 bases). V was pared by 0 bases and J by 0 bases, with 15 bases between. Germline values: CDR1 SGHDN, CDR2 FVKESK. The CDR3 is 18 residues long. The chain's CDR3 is CASSQDRGLRSSYNEQFF. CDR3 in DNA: TGTGCCAGCAGCCAAGATAGGGGACTGAGGAGCTCCTACAATGAGCAGTTCTTC.

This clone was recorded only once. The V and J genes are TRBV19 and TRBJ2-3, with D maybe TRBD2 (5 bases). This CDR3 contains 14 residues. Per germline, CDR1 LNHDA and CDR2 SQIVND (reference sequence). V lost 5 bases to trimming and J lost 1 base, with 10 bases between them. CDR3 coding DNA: TGTGCCAGTAGTCCGGTCGGGGGCACAGATACGCAGTATTTT. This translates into CASSPVGGTDTQYF.

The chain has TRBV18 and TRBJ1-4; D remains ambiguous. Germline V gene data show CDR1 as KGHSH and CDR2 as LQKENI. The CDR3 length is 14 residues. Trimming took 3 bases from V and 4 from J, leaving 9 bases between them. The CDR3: CASSPNSNNEKLFF. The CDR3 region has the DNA TGTGCCAGCTCACCCAACAGCAATAATGAAAAACTGTTTTTT.

The CDR3 DNA sequence: TGCCCGACAGGGGGGCACGAGCAGTACTTC. Its protein product is CPTGGHEQYF. The chain uses TRBV4-3 and TRBJ2-7, with 9 bases matching TRBD1. The CDR3 runs to 10 residues. Germline values: CDR1 LGHNA, CDR2 YSLEER.

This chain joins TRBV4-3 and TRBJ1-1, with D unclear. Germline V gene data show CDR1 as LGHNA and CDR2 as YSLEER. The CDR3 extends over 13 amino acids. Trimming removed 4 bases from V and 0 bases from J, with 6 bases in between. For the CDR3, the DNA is TGCGCCAGCAGCCGTTTGATGAACACTGAAGCTTTCTTT. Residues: CASSRLMNTEAFF.

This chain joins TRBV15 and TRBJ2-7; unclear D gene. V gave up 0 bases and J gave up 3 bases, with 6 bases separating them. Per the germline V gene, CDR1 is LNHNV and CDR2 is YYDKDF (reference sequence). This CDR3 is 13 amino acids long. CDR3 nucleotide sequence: TGTGCCACCAGCAGAGATTCCTTCTACGAGCAGTACTTC. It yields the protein CATSRDSFYEQYF.

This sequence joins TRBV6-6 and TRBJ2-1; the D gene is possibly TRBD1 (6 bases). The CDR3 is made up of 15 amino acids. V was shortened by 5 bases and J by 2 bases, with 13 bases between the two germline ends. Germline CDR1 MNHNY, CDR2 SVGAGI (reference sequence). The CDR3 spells CASSPRQDTYNEQFF. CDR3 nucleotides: TGTGCCAGCAGTCCTAGACAGGACACCTACAATGAGCAGTTCTTC.

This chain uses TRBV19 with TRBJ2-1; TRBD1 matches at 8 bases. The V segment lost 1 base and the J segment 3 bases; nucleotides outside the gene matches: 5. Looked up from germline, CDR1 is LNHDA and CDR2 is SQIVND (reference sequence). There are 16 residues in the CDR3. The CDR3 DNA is TGTGCCAGTAGTATAGTTCAGGGGGCGGTCTACAATGAGCAGTTCTTC. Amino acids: CASSIVQGAVYNEQFF.

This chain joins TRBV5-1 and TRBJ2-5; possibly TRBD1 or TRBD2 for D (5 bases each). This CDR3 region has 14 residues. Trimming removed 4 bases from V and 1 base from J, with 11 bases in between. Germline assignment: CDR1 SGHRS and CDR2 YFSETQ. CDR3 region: CASSPGPSQETQYF. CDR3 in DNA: TGCGCCAGCAGCCCGGGGCCCTCCCAAGAGACCCAGTACTTC.

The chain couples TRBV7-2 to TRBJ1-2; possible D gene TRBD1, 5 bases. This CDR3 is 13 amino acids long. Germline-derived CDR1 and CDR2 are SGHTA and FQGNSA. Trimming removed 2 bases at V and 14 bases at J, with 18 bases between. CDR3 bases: TGTGCCAGCAGCTTACGTGGGACCCGCAGGGTGACCTTC. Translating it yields CASSLRGTRRVTF.

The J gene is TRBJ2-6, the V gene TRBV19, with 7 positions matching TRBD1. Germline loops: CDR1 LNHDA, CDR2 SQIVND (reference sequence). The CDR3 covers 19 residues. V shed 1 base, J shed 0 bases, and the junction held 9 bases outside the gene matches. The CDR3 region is CASSIGLGTASSGANVLTF. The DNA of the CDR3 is TGTGCCAGTAGTATAGGGTTGGGGACAGCAAGCTCTGGGGCCAACGTCCTGACTTTC.

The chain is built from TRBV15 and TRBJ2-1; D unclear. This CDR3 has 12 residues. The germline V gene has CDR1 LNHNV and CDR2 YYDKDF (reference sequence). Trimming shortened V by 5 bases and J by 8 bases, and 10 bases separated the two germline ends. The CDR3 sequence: CATSEAGYEQFF. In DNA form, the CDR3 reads TGTGCCACCAGCGAGGCCGGGTATGAGCAGTTCTTC.

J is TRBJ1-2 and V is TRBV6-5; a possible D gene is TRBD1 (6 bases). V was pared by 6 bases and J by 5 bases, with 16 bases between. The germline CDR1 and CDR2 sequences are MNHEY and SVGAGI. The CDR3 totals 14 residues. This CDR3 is CASREGGSNYGYTF. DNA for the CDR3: TGTGCCAGCAGAGAAGGGGGGTCAAATTATGGCTACACCTTC.

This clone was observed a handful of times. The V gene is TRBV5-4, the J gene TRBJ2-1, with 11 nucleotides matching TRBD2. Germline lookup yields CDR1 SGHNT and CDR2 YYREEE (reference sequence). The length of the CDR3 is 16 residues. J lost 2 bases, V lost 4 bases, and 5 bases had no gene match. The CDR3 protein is CASSPSTSGTYNEQFF. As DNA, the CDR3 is TGTGCCAGCAGCCCCTCGACTAGCGGGACCTACAATGAGCAGTTCTTC.

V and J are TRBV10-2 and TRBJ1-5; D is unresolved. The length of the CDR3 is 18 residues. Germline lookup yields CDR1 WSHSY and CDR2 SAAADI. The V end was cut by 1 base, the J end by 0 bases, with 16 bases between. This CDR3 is CASSEFAGVLGSNQPQHF. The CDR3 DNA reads TGCGCCAGCAGTGAGTTCGCGGGAGTCCTTGGTAGCAATCAGCCCCAGCATTTT.

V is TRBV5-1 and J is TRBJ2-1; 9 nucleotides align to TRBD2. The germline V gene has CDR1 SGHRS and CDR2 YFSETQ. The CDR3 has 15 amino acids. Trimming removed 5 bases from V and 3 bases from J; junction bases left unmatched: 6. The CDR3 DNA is TGCGCCAGCAGTTCCGGGACTAGCCTCTACAATGAGCAGTTCTTC. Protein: CASSSGTSLYNEQFF.

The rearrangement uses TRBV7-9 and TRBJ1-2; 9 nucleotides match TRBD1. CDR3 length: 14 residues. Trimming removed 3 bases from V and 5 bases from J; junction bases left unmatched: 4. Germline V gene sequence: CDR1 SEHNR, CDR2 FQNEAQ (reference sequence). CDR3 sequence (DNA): TGTGCCAGCAGCTTCAGGGACAGGGATTATGGCTACACCTTC. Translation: CASSFRDRDYGYTF.

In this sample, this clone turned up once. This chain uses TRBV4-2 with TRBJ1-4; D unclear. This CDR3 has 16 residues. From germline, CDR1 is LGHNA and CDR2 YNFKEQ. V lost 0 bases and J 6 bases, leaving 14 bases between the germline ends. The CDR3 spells CASSQDRPRRDEKLFF. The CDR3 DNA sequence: TGTGCCAGCAGCCAAGATCGACCCCGAAGGGATGAAAAACTGTTTTTT.